These 8 T cell receptor beta chains share one sample of origin, sequenced in a study of blood T cell repertoires in COVID-19. Libraries were prepared by immunoSEQ multiplex PCR; TCRdb keeps only in-frame clonotypes and omits some of them. In the table there are about 230,000 clones, around 85% of which are singletons. The specimen sequenced was peripheral blood. The source is a woman of 80 years or more with acute or convalescent COVID-19.

The chain is built from TRBV3-1 (or the pseudogene TRBV3-2) and TRBJ2-5; 11 bases fit TRBD1. With V trimmed by 6 bases and J by 4 bases, 7 bases remained unmatched. The CDR3 contains 15 residues. Germline CDR1 is LGHDT and CDR2 is YNNKEL (reference sequence). The CDR3 is CASSLGQGAAETQYF. The CDR3 DNA reads as TGTGCCAGCAGTCTCGGACAGGGGGCCGCAGAGACCCAGTACTTC.

V and J are TRBV19 and TRBJ1-5, with D possibly being TRBD1 (5 bases). The CDR3 runs to 13 residues. Germline CDR1 is LNHDA and CDR2 is SQIVND (reference sequence). Trimming took off 3 bases at V and 9 bases at J, with 12 bases between the two ends. The CDR3 DNA reads TGTGCCAGTAGTATTTCGGACGACAGGCCCCAGCATTTT. Its protein is CASSISDDRPQHF.

The rearrangement links TRBV6-1 to TRBJ2-7; a weak D match, TRBD2 (5 bases). Germline values: CDR1 MNHNS, CDR2 SASEGT. CDR3 size: 15 residues. V was trimmed by 1 base and J by 2 bases, leaving 12 bases between them. This CDR3 is CASSEGRTAPYEQYF. Written as DNA, the CDR3 is TGTGCCAGCAGTGAAGGGAGGACGGCCCCCTACGAGCAGTACTTC.

The chain uses TRBV29-1 and TRBJ2-3; maybe TRBD2 (5 bases). V lost 4 bases, J lost 10 bases, and 21 bases lay in between. The CDR3 runs 14 residues. Germline assignment: CDR1 SQVTM and CDR2 ANQGSEA. CDR3 region: CSVVASRGNEAQYF. The CDR3 DNA is TGCAGCGTTGTTGCTAGTCGAGGGAACGAAGCGCAGTATTTT.

The V gene is TRBV9, the J gene TRBJ2-3, with a possible D match to TRBD2 (5 bases). This CDR3 comprises 15 residues. Trimming removed 3 bases from V and 0 bases from J, with 11 bases in between. Germline V gene data show CDR1 as SGDLS and CDR2 as YYNGEE. The CDR3 bases are TGTGCCAGCAGCGCCGGGGTCACTAGCACAGATACGCAGTATTTT. Its protein is CASSAGVTSTDTQYF.

As to this clone: Other DNA sequences in the sample encode the same CDR3. The V and J genes are TRBV7-2 and TRBJ2-3; 11 bases align to TRBD2. The CDR3 covers 14 residues. V shed 4 bases, J shed 5 bases, and the junction held 2 bases outside the gene matches. The germline V gene has CDR1 SGHTA and CDR2 FQGNSA. The DNA for the CDR3 is TGTGCCAGCAGCTCCGGACTAGCGGGAGATACGCAGTATTTT. Translating it yields CASSSGLAGDTQYF.

As to this clone: Other DNA sequences in the same sample also yield this CDR3. The chain carries TRBV28 and TRBJ1-1, with no clear D. The CDR3 sequence is 12 residues long. V was cut by 4 bases and J by 1 base, with 4 bases left in between. CDR1 MDHEN and CDR2 SYDVKM come from the germline V gene. CDR3 nucleotides: TGTGCCAGCAGTTCCGGGAACACTGAAGCTTTCTTT. Amino acids: CASSSGNTEAFF. The full variable domain, completed using reference TRBV28 and TRBJ1-1, is DVKVTQSSRYLVKRTGEKVFLECVQDMDHENMFWYRQDPGLGLRLIYFSYDVKMKEKGDIPEGYSVSREKKERFSLILESASTNQTSMYLCASSSGNTEAFFGQGTRLTVV.

This clone has more than one count but fewer than ten. The genes are TRBV7-2 and TRBJ1-4, with TRBD1 as a possible D gene (5 bases). There are 15 residues in the CDR3. Trimming left V 5 bases short and J 0 bases short, with 10 bases between. Germline loops: CDR1 SGHTA, CDR2 FQGNSA. The CDR3 sequence is CASSTQGATNEKLFF. The DNA for the CDR3 is TGTGCCAGCAGCACGCAGGGTGCAACTAATGAAAAACTGTTTTTT.